These T cell receptor beta chains were read from a single sample in a study of blood T cell repertoires in COVID-19. Here immunoSEQ multiplex PCR was the method, and the copy in TCRdb shows in-frame clones only, minus some. The table lists around 320,000 clones, approximately 85% of them singletons. The material sequenced was peripheral blood. These receptors originate from a human donor in a cohort sampled during active COVID-19. The CDR3 runs from the conserved cysteine through the conserved F or W. A D gene is named only where the DNA matches it firmly. Size tells how often a clone was seen (once, few, many) or the class of an expanded clone, and some rows leave it out.

abundance,j_gene,v_gene,d_gene,CDR3nt,CDR3aa
NA,TRBJ1-1,TRBV27,NA,TGTGCCAGCAGTCCACGGACAGACCCAGGGACTGAAGCTTTCTTT,CASSPRTDPGTEAFF
NA,TRBJ1-1,TRBV19,NA,TGTGCCACCAGCGTACAGGTAGACTACACTGAAGCTTTCTTT,CATSVQVDYTEAFF
NA,TRBJ2-6,TRBV5-1,NA,TGCGCCAGCAGCTTGCTAGGGGGTGTCTCTGGGGCCAACGTCCTGACTTTC,CASSLLGGVSGANVLTF
NA,TRBJ2-2,TRBV25-1,NA,TGTGCCAGCAGTGAATCCCGGGACACCGGGGAGCTGTTTTTT,CASSESRDTGELFF
NA,TRBJ1-1,TRBV18,NA,TGTGCCAGCTCAGCCGGGACGGGAGCGAACACTGAAGCTTTCTTT,CASSAGTGANTEAFF
NA,TRBJ1-1,TRBV6-5,NA,TGTGCCAGCAGCTTAGCAGGGATTGAAGCTTTCTTT,CASSLAGIEAFF
NA,TRBJ1-3,TRBV30,NA,TGTGCCTGGAGTGTAGGCAGCGGTGGAAACACCATATATTTT,CAWSVGSGGNTIYF
NA,TRBJ2-2,TRBV10-3,TRBD2,TGTGCCATCAGCCAGGGACTAGCGTTAGGCGGGGAGCTGTTTTTT,CAISQGLALGGELFF
NA,TRBJ1-1,TRBV6-4,NA,TGTGCCAGCAGTAGACTCTTTGGCACTGAAGCTTTCTTT,CASSRLFGTEAFF
few,TRBJ1-6,TRBV14,TRBD1,TGTGCCAGCAGCCAAGGCTTCTCGGGGACAGGGGCATCACCCCTCCACTTT,CASSQGFSGTGASPLHF
NA,TRBJ2-2,TRBV24-1,NA,TGTGCCACCAGTGACCACCCCGGGACACGGAACACCGGGGAGCTGTTTTTT,CATSDHPGTRNTGELFF
NA,TRBJ2-7,TRBV7-9,NA,TGTGCCAGCAGCCCACCGCGGTCCTTCGAGCAGTACTTC,CASSPPRSFEQYF
NA,TRBJ2-7,TRBV6-5,TRBD2,TGTGCCAGCAGTCGGACTAGCGGGTTCTACGAGCAGTACTTC,CASSRTSGFYEQYF
NA,TRBJ1-2,TRBV27,TRBD1,TGTGCCAGCAGTCCCCAGGGGGGCGGCTACACCTTC,CASSPQGGGYTF
NA,TRBJ1-2,TRBV3-1/TRBV3-2,TRBD1,TGTGCCAGCAGCCCCGGGACAGCTAACTATGGCTACACCTTC,CASSPGTANYGYTF
NA,TRBJ2-7,TRBV20-1,TRBD1,TGCAGCGGGACAGGGGCCTACGAGCAGTACTTC,CSGTGAYEQYF
few,TRBJ1-5,TRBV6-6,TRBD1,TGTGCCAGCAGCCGACAACCTATGGGACAGGGGGATCAGCCCCAGCATTTT,CASSRQPMGQGDQPQHF
NA,TRBJ1-1,TRBV5-1,NA,TGCGCCAGCAGCTTGATCGTGAACACTGAAGCTTTCTTT,CASSLIVNTEAFF
NA,TRBJ2-1,TRBV9,NA,TGTGCCAGCAGCCGTAGGGACTTTACCTACAATGAGCAGTTCTTC,CASSRRDFTYNEQFF
NA,TRBJ1-1,TRBV7-9,NA,TGTGCCAGCAGCTTAGTGGTGGGGGCGACTGAAGCTTTCTTT,CASSLVVGATEAFF
few,TRBJ1-5,TRBV5-6,NA,TGTGCCAGCAGCTATAGAGGTACTAGCAATCAGCCCCAGCATTTT,CASSYRGTSNQPQHF
NA,TRBJ2-4,TRBV24-1,TRBD1,TGTGCCACCAGTGGGACAGGGGTGTCGGACATTCAGTACTTC,CATSGTGVSDIQYF
NA,TRBJ2-7,TRBV4-2,TRBD1,TGTGCCAGCAGCCAACCCAGGGGGCTCCACGAGCAGTACTTC,CASSQPRGLHEQYF
NA,TRBJ2-1,TRBV7-3,TRBD2,TGTGCCAGCAGCCCCCGGGTGGGCGGGGGCTACAATGAGCAGTTCTTC,CASSPRVGGGYNEQFF
few,TRBJ1-4,TRBV5-1,NA,TGCGCCAGCAGCTTGGACGGCCAGGGAAATGAAAAACTGTTTTTT,CASSLDGQGNEKLFF
NA,TRBJ1-3,TRBV5-1,NA,TGCGCCAGCAGCTTGGGTCAGGGTTTCGAAGACACCATATATTTT,CASSLGQGFEDTIYF
few,TRBJ1-2,TRBV7-3,TRBD1,TGTGCCAGCAGCCTGACAGGGGCGAGGGGAAACTATGGCTACACCTTC,CASSLTGARGNYGYTF
NA,TRBJ1-5,TRBV7-2,TRBD1,TGTGCCAGCAGCTTAGGAGGGGGCGCGGGTCAGCCCCAGCATTTT,CASSLGGGAGQPQHF
NA,TRBJ1-5,TRBV30,TRBD1,TGTGCCTGGGGACAGGGCAATCAGCCCCAGCATTTT,CAWGQGNQPQHF
NA,TRBJ2-7,TRBV7-9,TRBD1,TGTGCCAGCAGCGGATCTTGGGGGGACAGGAGCTCCTACGAGCAGTACTTC,CASSGSWGDRSSYEQYF
NA,TRBJ2-7,TRBV6-5,TRBD1,TGTGCCAGCACGGGACAGAACTCCTACGAGCAGTACTTC,CASTGQNSYEQYF
once,TRBJ1-2,TRBV9,NA,TGTGCCAGCAGCGTAGGTCCCCAGACAGATGGCTACACCTTC,CASSVGPQTDGYTF
NA,TRBJ1-2,TRBV6-1,NA,TGTGCCAGCAGTGAACCGGGAGAATATCGGGGCTACACCTTC,CASSEPGEYRGYTF
NA,TRBJ2-5,TRBV5-1,TRBD2,TGCGCCAGCAGCTTGGTTGGGACTATCTTTGGAGAGACCCAGTACTTC,CASSLVGTIFGETQYF
NA,TRBJ1-2,TRBV4-1,TRBD1,TGCGCCAGCAGCCAACAGGGGGCTAACTATGGCTACACCTTC,CASSQQGANYGYTF
NA,TRBJ1-1,TRBV7-3,NA,TGTGCCAGCAGCCGCCGACCCCAGGTTGGGAACACTGAAGCTTTCTTT,CASSRRPQVGNTEAFF
NA,TRBJ1-6,TRBV3-1/TRBV3-2,NA,TGTGCCAGCAGCCAAGATCCTTACACCCTCCACTTT,CASSQDPYTLHF
NA,TRBJ1-1,TRBV19,NA,TGTGCCAGTAGTATGGGACTCCGGAACACTGAAGCTTTCTTT,CASSMGLRNTEAFF
NA,TRBJ2-7,TRBV6-5,NA,TGTGCCAGCAGTTACGGACAGACCTACGAGCAGTACTTC,CASSYGQTYEQYF
NA,TRBJ2-1,TRBV29-1,TRBD2,TGCAGCGTTGGGGTAGCGGGGCTGGGTGAGCAGTTCTTC,CSVGVAGLGEQFF
NA,TRBJ2-4,TRBV7-9,NA,TGTGCCAGCAGCGGGTACCAGGGGGCCAAAAACATTCAGTACTTC,CASSGYQGAKNIQYF
medium-sized,TRBJ1-1,TRBV6-4,TRBD1,TGTGCCAGCAGTGTCTCCAGAGGACAGGGTGTAGCTTTCTTT,CASSVSRGQGVAFF
NA,TRBJ1-1,TRBV30,NA,TGTGCCTGGACCGGGGGAGAAGCTTTCTTT,CAWTGGEAFF
NA,TRBJ2-7,TRBV12-3/TRBV12-4,TRBD1,TGTGCCAGCAGTGGGACAGGGCCGTACGAGCAGTACTTC,CASSGTGPYEQYF
NA,TRBJ1-1,TRBV29-1,NA,TGCTCATTTAGATTGAACACTGAAGCTTTCTTT,CSFRLNTEAFF
NA,TRBJ1-1,TRBV7-8,NA,TGTGCCAGCAGCCTATCCCAGGGGCTCGGTACTGAAGCTTTCTTT,CASSLSQGLGTEAFF
NA,TRBJ2-7,TRBV11-1,TRBD2,TGTGCCAGCAGCAAAAAGCGGGGGGGAAGCTCCTACGAGCAGTACTTC,CASSKKRGGSSYEQYF
few,TRBJ2-2,TRBV9,TRBD2,TGTGCCAGCAGCGCCAGAATACCGGGACTAGCGGGGGGCCCCGGGGGCGGGGAGCTGTTTTTT,CASSARIPGLAGGPGGGELFF
NA,TRBJ2-2,TRBV5-6,NA,TGTGCCAGCAGCTTGCTGTTGGCGGGCCCCGGGGAGCTGTTTTTT,CASSLLLAGPGELFF
few,TRBJ1-5,TRBV2,NA,TGTGCCAGCAGTCGGGTTACTCAGCCCCAGCATTTT,CASSRVTQPQHF
NA,TRBJ2-3,TRBV30,NA,TGTGCCTGGAGTGTCGGACTATTCATAAATCGCGGTACTGCGCAGTATTTT,CAWSVGLFINRGTAQYF
few,TRBJ1-1,TRBV18,TRBD1,TGTGCCACTCGGGACAGGGAATTCCCTATGAACACTGAAGCTTTCTTT,CATRDREFPMNTEAFF
NA,TRBJ1-2,TRBV12-5,NA,TGTGCTAGTGGTTTGGTACTGTCAGGCTATGGCTACACCTTC,CASGLVLSGYGYTF
NA,TRBJ1-6,TRBV9,TRBD1,TGTGCCAGCAGCGTAGAGGGACAGAATAATTCACCCCTCCACTTT,CASSVEGQNNSPLHF
NA,TRBJ1-2,TRBV24-1,TRBD1,TGTGCCACCAGTGATAACAGGGGGCGCGGCTACACCTTC,CATSDNRGRGYTF